Sequencing of this TCR beta chain was carried out in a study of shared clonotypes between healthy human individuals. Libraries were prepared by immunoSEQ multiplex PCR; TCRdb keeps only in-frame clonotypes and omits some of them. Among some 2,500,000 clones listed, over 85% were seen once. Germline V gives CDR1 PRHDT, CDR2 FYEKMQ (reference sequence). There are 13 residues in the CDR3. Trimming stripped 2 bases from V and 4 bases from J, with 9 bases between. Material: naive CD4+ T cells from PBMCs. The subset is: CD45RA+ positively selected. This clonotype was sampled from a man between 18 and 35 years old in good health. Some clones in this sample may be carry-over from other donors' samples. The chain couples TRBV13 to TRBJ2-7; no definite D call. The CDR3 protein is CASSLFPRYEQYF. The CDR3 DNA sequence: TGTGCCAGCAGCTTATTTCCGCGTTACGAGCAGTACTTC.